The rows below give T cell receptor beta chains drawn from one sample of a study of cytomegalovirus exposure and HLA in healthy donors. TCRdb's copy holds only in-frame clones and misses some; the assay was immunoSEQ multiplex PCR. The sample has 65,000 to 85,000 clones, around 84% seen once. Material for sequencing was PBMCs. The receptors come from a woman between 40 and 55 years old in good health and CMV-seropositive. The CDR3 runs from the conserved cysteine through the conserved F or W.

>TRBV30|TRBJ2-3
CAWGQGISDTQYF
>TRBV15|TRBJ1-1
CATSRDQVRTEAFF
>TRBV11-1|TRBJ2-1
CASSSTGLAGEGFF
>TRBV6-5|TRBJ1-2
CASRRDTANYGYTF
>TRBV30|TRBJ1-3
CARRQGSSGNTIYF
>TRBV4-1|TRBJ2-7
CASSQGYSGGYEQYF
>TRBV7-2|TRBJ2-7
CASSFTGSYEQYF
>TRBV6-6|TRBJ2-1
CASSRTGAGNEQFF
>TRBV6-5|TRBJ2-7
CASSYKGDEQYF
>TRBV7-2|TRBJ2-5
CASSRWADGEETQYF
>TRBV28|TRBJ2-1
CASSPRLADNEQFF
>TRBV5-1|TRBJ1-2
CASSLGDREVGGYTF
>TRBV7-6|TRBJ2-2
CASSHGTGPGELFF